The next 10 T cell receptor beta chains were all read from a single sample in a study. Via MiXCR, TCRdb re-called the 5' RACE reads, giving one row per CDR3 protein. The sample lists 5,000 to 7,500 distinct CDR3 sequences, 55% to 60% seen once, with around 4% in the top ten. The source material was tumor-infiltrating memory CD4+ T cells sorted from the breast tumor. The subset here: memory CD4+ T cells, CD4+CD45RO+CD25-. The receptors shown here come from a female donor with breast cancer.

This clonotype was recorded a few times. This rearrangement joins TRBV7-9 to TRBJ2-7; TRBD1 matches 8 bases. V shed 5 bases, J shed 2 bases, and the junction held 2 bases outside the gene matches. CDR1 SEHNR and CDR2 FQNEAQ come from the germline V gene (reference sequence). This CDR3 is 13 amino acids long. The CDR3 DNA reads TGTGCCAGCAGCGCAGGGGGCCCCTACGAGCAGTACTTC. Residues: CASSAGGPYEQYF.

The V call is TRBV4-1, the J call TRBJ1-2; D unclear. The V and J ends lost 2 bases and 4 bases respectively, with 11 bases between them. CDR3 size: 14 residues. The germline gives CDR1 MGHRA, CDR2 YSYEKL. CDR3 sequence (DNA): TGCGCCAGCAGCCAAAAGTTTGGTCTCTATGGCTACACCTTC. As protein: CASSQKFGLYGYTF.

The CDR3 DNA reads as TGCAGTGCTAGAGATAAGGCCAGGGTGGCAGATACGCAGTATTTT. Encoded protein: CSARDKARVADTQYF. V gene TRBV20-1 combines with J gene TRBJ2-3; D perhaps matches TRBD1 (5 bases). The CDR3 totals 15 residues. The germline V and J ends were trimmed by 0 bases and 4 bases, with 14 bases remaining between them. CDR1 and CDR2 (germline): DFQATT, SNEGSKA (reference sequence).

This clonotype was counted between two and nine times. This chain joins TRBV28 and TRBJ2-7, with a tentative D call TRBD2 (6 bases). The V and J ends lost 6 bases and 3 bases respectively, with 15 bases between them. This CDR3 comprises 14 residues. Germline loops: CDR1 MDHEN, CDR2 SYDVKM. CDR3 region: CASSPIPGDYEQYF. CDR3 bases: TGTGCCAGCAGCCCGATACCGGGGGACTACGAGCAGTACTTC.

The V and J genes are TRBV7-9 and TRBJ2-7, with 7 bases fitting TRBD1. CDR1 is SEHNR and CDR2 is FQNEAQ in the germline V gene (reference sequence). This CDR3 is 18 amino acids long. The V and J ends lost 1 base and 4 bases, in that order; junction bases with no gene match: 16. The CDR3 nucleotides read TGTGCCAGCAGCTTAGAGCCGGTCTCTGCTACAGGGGCATACGAGCAGTACTTC. Residues: CASSLEPVSATGAYEQYF. The variable domain in full, completed from reference TRBV7-9 and TRBJ2-7, reads DTGVSQNPRHKITKRGQNVTFRCDPISEHNRLYWYRQTLGQGPEFLTYFQNEAQLEKSRLLSDRFSAERPKGSFSTLEIQRTEQGDSAMYLCASSLEPVSATGAYEQYFGPGTRLTVT.

The rearrangement joins TRBV12-3 or TRBV12-4 to TRBJ2-7; 7 positions match TRBD2. V lost 4 bases and J lost 0; bases outside the gene matches: 3. CDR3 length: 14 amino acids. The CDR3 loop is CASSWGGFSYEQYF. In nucleotides, the CDR3 is TGTGCCAGCAGTTGGGGGGGTTTCTCCTACGAGCAGTACTTC.

The chain links TRBV7-8 to TRBJ2-7; TRBD1 might be the D (6 bases). The CDR3 is 14 residues long. In germline, CDR1 is SGHVS, CDR2 FQNEAQ. Trimming took 9 bases from V and 0 from J, leaving 15 bases between them. In nucleotides, the CDR3 is TGTGCCAGTAGTATCCGGGACAACTCCTACGAGCAGTACTTC. This translates into CASSIRDNSYEQYF.

The chain has TRBV12-3 or TRBV12-4 and TRBJ1-2; D perhaps matches TRBD1 (6 bases). This CDR3 comprises 16 residues. V was clipped by 8 bases and J by 6 bases, with 25 bases between them. Here the CDR3 reads CASGTAYGGRRNGYTF. The CDR3 coding sequence is TGTGCCAGCGGGACCGCCTACGGGGGGCGGAGGAATGGCTACACCTTC.

A few counts support this clonotype. V usage is TRBV12-3 or TRBV12-4 and J usage is TRBJ2-7, with D perhaps being TRBD1 or TRBD2 (6 bases each). CDR3 length: 13 amino acids. Trimming took off 8 bases at V and 0 bases at J, with 11 bases between the two ends. Here the CDR3 DNA reads TGTGCCAGCGCAAAGGGGGGCTCCTACGAGCAGTACTTC. Translating gives CASAKGGSYEQYF.

V gene TRBV20-1 combines with J gene TRBJ2-7, with unresolved D. V lost 3 bases, J lost 0 bases, and 15 bases lay in between. Germline CDR1 is DFQATT and CDR2 is SNEGSKA (reference sequence). The CDR3 sequence is 15 residues long. This CDR3 reads CSASPLTEVSYEQYF. CDR3 in DNA: TGCAGTGCTAGCCCACTCACAGAAGTCTCCTACGAGCAGTACTTC.